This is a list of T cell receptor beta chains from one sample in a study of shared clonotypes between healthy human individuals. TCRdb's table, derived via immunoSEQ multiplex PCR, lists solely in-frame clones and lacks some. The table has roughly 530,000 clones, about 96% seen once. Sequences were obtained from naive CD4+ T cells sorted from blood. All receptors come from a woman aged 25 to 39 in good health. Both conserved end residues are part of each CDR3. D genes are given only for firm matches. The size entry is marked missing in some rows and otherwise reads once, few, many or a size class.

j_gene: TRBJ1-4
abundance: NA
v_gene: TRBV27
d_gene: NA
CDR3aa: CASIPRDKNEKLFF
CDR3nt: TGTGCCAGCATCCCCCGGGACAAGAATGAAAAACTGTTTTTT

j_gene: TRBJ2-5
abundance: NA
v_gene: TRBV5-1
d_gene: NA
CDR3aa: CASSPTGSQETQYF
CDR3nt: TGCGCCAGCAGCCCTACAGGGTCCCAAGAGACCCAGTACTTC

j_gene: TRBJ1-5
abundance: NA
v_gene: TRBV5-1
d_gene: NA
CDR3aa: CASMWQGKCNQPQHF
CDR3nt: TGCGCCAGCATGTGGCAGGGTAAGTGCAATCAGCCCCAGCATTTT

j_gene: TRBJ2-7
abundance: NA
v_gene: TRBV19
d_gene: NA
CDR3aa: CASTPRDRSYEQYF
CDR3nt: TGTGCCAGTACCCCCCGAGACAGGTCCTACGAGCAGTACTTC

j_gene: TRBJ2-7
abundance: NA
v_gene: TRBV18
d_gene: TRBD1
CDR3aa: CASSPLEPGQGTSYEQYF
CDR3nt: TGTGCCAGCTCACCCCTCGAACCGGGACAGGGGACTTCCTACGAGCAGTACTTC

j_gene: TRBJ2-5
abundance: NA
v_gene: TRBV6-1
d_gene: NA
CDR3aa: CASSEAFRFVQETQYF
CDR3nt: TGTGCCAGCAGTGAAGCTTTCAGGTTTGTCCAAGAGACCCAGTACTTC

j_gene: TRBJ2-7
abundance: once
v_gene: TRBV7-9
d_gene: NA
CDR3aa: CASSLDGGTRDEQYF
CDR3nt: TGTGCCAGCAGCTTGGACGGGGGAACTCGGGACGAGCAGTACTTC

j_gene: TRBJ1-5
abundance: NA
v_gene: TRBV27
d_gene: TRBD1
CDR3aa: CASSPLDRVSNQPQHF
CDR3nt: TGTGCCAGCAGCCCACTCGACAGGGTTAGCAATCAGCCCCAGCATTTT

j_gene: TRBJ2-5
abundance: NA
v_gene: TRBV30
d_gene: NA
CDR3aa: CAWRGNEETQYF
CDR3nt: TGTGCCTGGAGGGGGAATGAAGAGACCCAGTACTTC

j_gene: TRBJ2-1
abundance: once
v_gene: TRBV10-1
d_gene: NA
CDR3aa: CASSGASRDEQFF
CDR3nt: TGCGCCAGCAGTGGAGCCTCTAGGGATGAGCAGTTCTTC

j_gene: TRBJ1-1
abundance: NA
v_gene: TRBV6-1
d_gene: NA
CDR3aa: CASSVTLGSDGEAFF
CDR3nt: TGTGCCAGCAGTGTTACTTTAGGGTCGGACGGTGAAGCTTTCTTT

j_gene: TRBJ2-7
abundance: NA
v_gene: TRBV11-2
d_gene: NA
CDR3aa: CASSLRIRVSYEQYF
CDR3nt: TGTGCCAGCAGCTTAAGGATAAGGGTGTCGTACGAGCAGTACTTC

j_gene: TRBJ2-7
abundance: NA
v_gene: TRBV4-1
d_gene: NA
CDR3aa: CASSQPDKREIGQYF
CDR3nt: TGCGCCAGCAGCCAGCCGGACAAGCGTGAGATCGGGCAGTACTTC

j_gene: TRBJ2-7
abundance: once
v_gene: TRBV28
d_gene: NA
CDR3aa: CASRGLTTYYEQYF
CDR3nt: TGTGCCAGCAGAGGCCTGACGACATATTACGAGCAGTACTTC

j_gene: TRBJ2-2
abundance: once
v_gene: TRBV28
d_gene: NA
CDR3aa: CASTTMGTGKTGELFF
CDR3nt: TGTGCCAGCACCACGATGGGTACCGGGAAGACCGGGGAGCTGTTTTTT

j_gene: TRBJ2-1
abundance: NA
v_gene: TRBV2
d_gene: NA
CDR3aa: CASRYSNNEQFF
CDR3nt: TGTGCCAGCAGGTACAGCAACAATGAGCAGTTCTTC

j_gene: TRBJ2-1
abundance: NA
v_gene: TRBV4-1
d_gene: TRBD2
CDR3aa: CASSGGYRTSPNEQFF
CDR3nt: TGCGCCAGCAGCGGTGGATATCGGACTAGCCCCAATGAGCAGTTCTTC

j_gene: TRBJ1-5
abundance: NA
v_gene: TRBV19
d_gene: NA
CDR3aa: CASSSGQRNQPQHF
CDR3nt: TGTGCCAGTAGTTCCGGGCAGCGCAATCAGCCCCAGCATTTT

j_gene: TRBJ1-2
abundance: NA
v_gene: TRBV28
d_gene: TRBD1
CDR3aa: CASSSDRGSNYGYTF
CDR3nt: TGTGCCAGCAGTTCGGACAGGGGCTCTAACTATGGCTACACCTTC

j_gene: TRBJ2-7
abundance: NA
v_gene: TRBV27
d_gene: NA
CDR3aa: CASSPTLGGASEQYF
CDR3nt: TGTGCCAGCAGTCCGACCCTGGGGGGAGCGAGCGAGCAGTACTTC

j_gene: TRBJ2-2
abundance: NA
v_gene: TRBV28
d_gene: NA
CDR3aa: CASSFRMSGELFF
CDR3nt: TGTGCCAGCAGTTTTCGTATGTCCGGGGAGCTGTTTTTT

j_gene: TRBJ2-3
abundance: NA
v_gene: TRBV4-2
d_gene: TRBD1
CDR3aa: CASSQATTGQGRADTQYF
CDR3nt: TGTGCCAGCAGCCAAGCCACTACGGGACAGGGAAGGGCAGATACGCAGTATTTT

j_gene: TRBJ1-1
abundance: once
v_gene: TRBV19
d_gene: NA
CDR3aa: CASKYRTEGDTEAFF
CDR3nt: TGTGCCAGTAAGTACCGGACCGAAGGGGACACTGAAGCTTTCTTT

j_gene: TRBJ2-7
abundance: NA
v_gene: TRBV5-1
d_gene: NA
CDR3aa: CASSLASTRGASYEQYF
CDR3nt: TGCGCCAGCAGCTTGGCCTCAACGAGGGGCGCGTCCTACGAGCAGTACTTC

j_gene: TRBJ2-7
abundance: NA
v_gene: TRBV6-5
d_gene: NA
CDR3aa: CASSDNVAEQYF
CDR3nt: TGTGCCAGCAGTGACAATGTAGCAGAGCAGTACTTC

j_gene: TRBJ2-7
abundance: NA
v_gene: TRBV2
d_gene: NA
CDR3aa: CASSLPAELNSSHEQYF
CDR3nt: TGTGCCAGCAGTCTCCCAGCGGAACTCAACTCCTCACACGAGCAGTACTTC

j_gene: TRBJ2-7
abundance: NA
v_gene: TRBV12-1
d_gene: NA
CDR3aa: CASSFAAGAPEQYF
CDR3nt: NA

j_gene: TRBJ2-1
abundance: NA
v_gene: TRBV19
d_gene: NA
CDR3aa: CASSITRLFSSVNEQFF
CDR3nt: TGTGCCAGTAGTATCACGCGGCTCTTCTCGTCAGTGAATGAGCAGTTCTTC

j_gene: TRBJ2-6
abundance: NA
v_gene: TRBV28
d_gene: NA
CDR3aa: CASRTSNHNVLTF
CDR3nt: TGTGCCAGCAGGACCTCCAACCACAACGTCCTGACTTTC

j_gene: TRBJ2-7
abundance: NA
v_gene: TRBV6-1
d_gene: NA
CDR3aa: CASSEADIPYEQYF
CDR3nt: TGTGCCAGCAGTGAAGCGGACATACCATACGAGCAGTACTTC

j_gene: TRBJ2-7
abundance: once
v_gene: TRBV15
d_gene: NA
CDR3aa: CATSRGGSGGEQYF
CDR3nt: TGTGCCACCAGCAGAGGTGGGTCGGGTGGCGAGCAGTACTTC

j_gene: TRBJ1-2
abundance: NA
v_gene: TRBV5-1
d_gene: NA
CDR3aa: CASSGVGYGYTF
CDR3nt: TGCGCCAGCAGCGGGGTGGGCTATGGCTACACCTTC

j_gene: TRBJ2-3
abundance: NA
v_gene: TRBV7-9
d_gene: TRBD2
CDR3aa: CASSPRWTSGSSDTQYF
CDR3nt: TGTGCCAGCAGCCCTCGCTGGACTAGCGGGAGTTCAGATACGCAGTATTTT

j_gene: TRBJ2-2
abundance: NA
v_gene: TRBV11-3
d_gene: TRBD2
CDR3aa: CASSLDGSLAGSNTGELFF
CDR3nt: TGTGCCAGCAGCTTAGACGGCTCACTAGCGGGCAGTAACACCGGGGAGCTGTTTTTT

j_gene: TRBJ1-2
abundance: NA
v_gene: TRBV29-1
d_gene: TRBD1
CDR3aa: CSVPGQGANYGYTF
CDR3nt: TGCAGCGTCCCGGGGCAGGGGGCTAACTATGGCTACACCTTC

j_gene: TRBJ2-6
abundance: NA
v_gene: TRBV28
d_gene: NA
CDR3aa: CASSRHSGANVLTF
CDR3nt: TGTGCCAGCAGCCGACACTCTGGGGCCAACGTCCTGACTTTC

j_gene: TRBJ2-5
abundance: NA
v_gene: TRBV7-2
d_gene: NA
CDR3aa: CASSLSGRPRETQYF
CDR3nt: TGTGCCAGCAGCTTATCCGGGAGACCCCGGGAGACCCAGTACTTC

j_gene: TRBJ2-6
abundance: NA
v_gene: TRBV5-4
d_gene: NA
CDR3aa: CASSLGSGWSSGANVLTF
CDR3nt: TGTGCCAGCAGCTTGGGGTCAGGATGGAGCTCTGGGGCCAACGTCCTGACTTTC

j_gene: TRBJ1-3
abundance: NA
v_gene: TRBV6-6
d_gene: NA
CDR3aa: CASKLPGDVGNTIYF
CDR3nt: TGTGCCAGCAAACTTCCGGGTGACGTAGGAAACACCATATATTTT

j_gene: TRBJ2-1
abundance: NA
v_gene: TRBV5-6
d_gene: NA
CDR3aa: CASSSPGTWSNEQFF
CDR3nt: TGTGCCAGCAGTTCCCCCGGGACTTGGTCCAATGAGCAGTTCTTC